This T cell receptor beta chain is from a study of T cells in Graves' hyperthyroidism and ophthalmopathy. CDR3 size: 15 residues. The V end lost 4 bases, the J end lost 5 bases, and 17 bases lay between the germline ends. From RNA transcripts, TCR beta CDR3 regions were amplified. Carried out on the TCR CDR3, a first-round RT-PCR used the HTBI primer set. Each CDR3 protein gets one entry after TCRdb re-called the multiplex PCR reads with MiXCR. This table has 750,000 to 950,000 distinct CDR3 sequences, more than 30% appearing once. In its sample, this clonotype was seen a few times. This chain links TRBV12-3 or TRBV12-4 with TRBJ1-1; D perhaps matches TRBD1 (5 bases). The receptor was derived from a man aged 18 to 30 with Graves' hyperthyroidism. Material for sequencing was blood. The chain's CDR3 is CASSSAGQRKTEAFF. The CDR3 region has the DNA TGTGCCAGCAGTTCCGCGGGGCAAAGGAAAACTGAAGCTTTCTTT.